This TCR beta chain was recorded in a study of blood T cell repertoires in COVID-19. Across the whole study: Whether acute or convalescent, the COVID-19 samples came from the United States, Italy and Spain. T cells, B-cell-depleted T cells, or PBMCs provided the cDNA or gDNA that served as material.

In the study's own analysis: Estimated nucleated cell counts came from reference gene primer amplification. Method: immunoSEQ multiplex PCR; TCRdb's copy keeps in-frame clones and lacks some. D and trimming were read from the DNA, whereas the V and J calls and clone size are those reported in that table. The table records hundreds of thousands of clones, about 80% of them present only once. Between the trimmed V and J ends, which lost 8 bases and 3 bases, there was a span of 15 bases. This CDR3 spans 14 amino acids. Per the germline V gene, CDR1 is ENHRY and CDR2 is SYGVKD. The chain carries TRBV10-3 and TRBJ2-3; tentatively, D is TRBD2 (6 bases). The sequenced material came from peripheral blood. The clonotype originates from a woman older than 75 with acute or convalescent COVID-19. CDR3 in amino acids: CAISHREITDTQYF. CDR3 in DNA: TGTGCCATCTCGCACCGGGAGATTACAGATACGCAGTATTTT.